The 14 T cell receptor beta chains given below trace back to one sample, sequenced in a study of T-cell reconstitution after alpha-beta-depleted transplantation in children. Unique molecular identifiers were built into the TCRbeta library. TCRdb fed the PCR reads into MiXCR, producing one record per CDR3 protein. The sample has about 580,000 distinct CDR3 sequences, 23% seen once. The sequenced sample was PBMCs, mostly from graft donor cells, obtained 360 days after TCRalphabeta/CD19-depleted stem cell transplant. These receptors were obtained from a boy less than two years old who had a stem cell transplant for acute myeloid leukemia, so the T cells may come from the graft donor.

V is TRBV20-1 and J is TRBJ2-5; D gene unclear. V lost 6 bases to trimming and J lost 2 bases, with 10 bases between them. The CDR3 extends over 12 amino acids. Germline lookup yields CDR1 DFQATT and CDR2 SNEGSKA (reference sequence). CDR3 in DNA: TGCAGTGCCCAGAAGTCACAAGAGACCCAGTACTTC. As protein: CSAQKSQETQYF.

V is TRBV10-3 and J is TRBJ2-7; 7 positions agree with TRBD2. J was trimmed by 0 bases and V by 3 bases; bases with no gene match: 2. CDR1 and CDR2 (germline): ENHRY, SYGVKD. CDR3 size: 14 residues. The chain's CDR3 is CAISDRDYSYEQYF. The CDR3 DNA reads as TGTGCCATCAGTGACCGGGACTACTCCTACGAGCAGTACTTC.

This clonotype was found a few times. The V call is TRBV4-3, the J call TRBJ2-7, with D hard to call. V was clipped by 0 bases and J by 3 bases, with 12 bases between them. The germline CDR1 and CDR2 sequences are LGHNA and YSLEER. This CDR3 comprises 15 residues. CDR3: CASSQESEGRYEQYF. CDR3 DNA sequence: TGCGCCAGCAGCCAAGAAAGCGAAGGGCGCTACGAGCAGTACTTC.

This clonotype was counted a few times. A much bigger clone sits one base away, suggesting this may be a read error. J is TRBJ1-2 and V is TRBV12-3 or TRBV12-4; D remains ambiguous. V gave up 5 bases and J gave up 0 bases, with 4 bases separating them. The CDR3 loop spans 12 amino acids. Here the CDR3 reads CASSTANYGYTF. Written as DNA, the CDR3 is TGTGCCAGCAGTACAGCTAACTATGGCTACACCTTC.

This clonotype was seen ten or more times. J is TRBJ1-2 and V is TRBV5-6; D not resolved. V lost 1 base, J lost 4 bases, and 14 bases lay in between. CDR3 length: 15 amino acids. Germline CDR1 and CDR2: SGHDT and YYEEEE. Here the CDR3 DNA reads TGTGCCAGCAGCTTGAGGGAACGATACAGCTATGGCTACACCTTC. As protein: CASSLRERYSYGYTF.

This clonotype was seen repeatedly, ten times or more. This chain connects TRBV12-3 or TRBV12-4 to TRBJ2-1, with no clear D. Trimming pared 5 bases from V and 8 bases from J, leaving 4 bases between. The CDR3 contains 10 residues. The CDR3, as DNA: TGTGCCAGCAGTCTACATGAGCAGTTCTTC. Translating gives CASSLHEQFF.

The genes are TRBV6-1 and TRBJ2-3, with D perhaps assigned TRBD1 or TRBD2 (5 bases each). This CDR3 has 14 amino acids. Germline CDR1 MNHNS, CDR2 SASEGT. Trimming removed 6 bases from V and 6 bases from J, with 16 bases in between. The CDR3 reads CASSGTHPRDTQYF. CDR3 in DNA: TGTGCCAGCAGCGGGACCCACCCGAGGGATACGCAGTATTTT.

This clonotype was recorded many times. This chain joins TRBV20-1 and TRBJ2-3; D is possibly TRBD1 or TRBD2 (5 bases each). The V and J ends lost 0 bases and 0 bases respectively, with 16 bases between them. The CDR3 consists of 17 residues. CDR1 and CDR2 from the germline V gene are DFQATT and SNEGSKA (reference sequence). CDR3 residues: CSARDHGAESSTDTQYF. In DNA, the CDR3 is TGCAGTGCTAGAGATCACGGGGCGGAATCTAGCACAGATACGCAGTATTTT.

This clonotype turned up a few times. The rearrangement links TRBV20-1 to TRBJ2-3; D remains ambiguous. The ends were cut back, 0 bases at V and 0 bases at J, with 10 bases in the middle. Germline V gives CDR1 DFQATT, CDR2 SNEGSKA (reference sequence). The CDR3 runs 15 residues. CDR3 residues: CSARDLGSSTDTQYF. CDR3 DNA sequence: TGCAGTGCTAGAGACTTGGGGTCTAGCACAGATACGCAGTATTTT.

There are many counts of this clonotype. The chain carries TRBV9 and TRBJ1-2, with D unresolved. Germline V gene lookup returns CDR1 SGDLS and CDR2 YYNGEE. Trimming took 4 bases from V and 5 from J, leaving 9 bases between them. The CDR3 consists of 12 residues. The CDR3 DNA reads TGTGCCAGCAGCCCCCCGGGGTATGGCTACACCTTC. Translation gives CASSPPGYGYTF.

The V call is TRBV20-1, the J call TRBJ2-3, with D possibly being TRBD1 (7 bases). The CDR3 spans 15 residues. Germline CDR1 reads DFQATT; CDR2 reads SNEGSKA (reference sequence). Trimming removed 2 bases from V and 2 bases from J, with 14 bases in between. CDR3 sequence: CSARSQGGPTDTQYF. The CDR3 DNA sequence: TGCAGTGCTAGATCGCAGGGGGGCCCCACAGATACGCAGTATTTT.

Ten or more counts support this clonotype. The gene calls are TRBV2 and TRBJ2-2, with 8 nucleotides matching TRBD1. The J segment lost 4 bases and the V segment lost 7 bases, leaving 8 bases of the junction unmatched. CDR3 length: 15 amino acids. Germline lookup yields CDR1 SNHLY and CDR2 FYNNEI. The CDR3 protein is CASKRDRLITGELFF. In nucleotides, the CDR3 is TGTGCCAGCAAACGGGACAGGTTAATCACCGGGGAGCTGTTTTTT. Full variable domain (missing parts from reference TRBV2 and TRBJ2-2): EPEVTQTPSHQVTQMGQEVILRCVPISNHLYFYWYRQILGQKVEFLVSFYNNEISEKSEIFDDQFSVERPDGSNFTLKIRSTKLEDSAMYFCASKRDRLITGELFFGEGSRLTVL.

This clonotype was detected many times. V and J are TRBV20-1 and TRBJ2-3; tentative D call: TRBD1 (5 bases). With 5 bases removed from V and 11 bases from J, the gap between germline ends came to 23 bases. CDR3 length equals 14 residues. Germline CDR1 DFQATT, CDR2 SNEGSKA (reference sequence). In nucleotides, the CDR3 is TGCAGTGCTGCCAACCCCCGAACAGGTGTGGGGCAGTATTTT. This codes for CSAANPRTGVGQYF.

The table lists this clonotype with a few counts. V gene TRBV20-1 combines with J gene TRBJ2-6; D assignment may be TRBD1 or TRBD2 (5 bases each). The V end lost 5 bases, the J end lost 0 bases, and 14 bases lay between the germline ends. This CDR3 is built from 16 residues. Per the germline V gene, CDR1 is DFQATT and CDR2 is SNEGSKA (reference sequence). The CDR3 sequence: CSASRDGLSGANVLTF. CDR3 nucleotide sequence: TGCAGTGCTTCCCGGGACGGACTCTCTGGGGCCAACGTCCTGACTTTC.